This T cell receptor beta chain came from a study of T cell responses to AZD1222 COVID-19 vaccine. As for this clone: Its antigen is not identified.

Measured with immunoSEQ multiplex PCR; TCRdb has only the in-frame clones, and not every one. This sample carries about 140,000 clones, 80% to 90% of them seen once, and the ten largest clones take around 1.6%. CDR1 and CDR2 (germline): GTSNPN, SVGIG (reference sequence). The CDR3 totals 15 residues. Trimming shortened V by 1 base and J by 2 bases, and 14 bases separated the two germline ends. Study-wide points: Breadth and depth of Spike-specific TCRs rose after two AZD1222 doses. In a largely white British group with more females than males, clonal diversity was possibly underestimated.

The TCR sequence derives from an adult in good health. The sample was peripheral blood, taken on day 0 of AZD1222 vaccination. The rearrangement uses TRBV30 and TRBJ1-2, with a tentative D call TRBD1 (5 bases). As DNA, the CDR3 is TGTGCCTGGAGTGCCTCTATCAGGGTAAACTATGGCTACACCTTC. This translates into CAWSASIRVNYGYTF.